The rows below give T cell receptor beta chains drawn from one sample of a study of cytomegalovirus exposure and HLA in healthy donors. Generated by immunoSEQ multiplex PCR, the TCRdb table keeps only in-frame clones and is missing some. The sample lists 100,000 to 150,000 clones, about four fifths occurring once. Source material: PBMCs. The receptors stem from a man aged 25 to 40 in good health and CMV-seronegative. The CDR3 runs from the conserved cysteine through the conserved F or W. Each record gives: clone size, J gene, V gene, D gene, CDR3 protein, CDR3 DNA. D genes are given only for firm matches. Some rows have no size entry. The others give once, few or many, or a class for an expanded clone.

- TRBJ2-5 TRBV9 - CASSTPREGSQETQYF TGTGCCAGCAGCACCCCGAGAGAGGGCAGCCAAGAGACCCAGTACTTC
- TRBJ2-3 TRBV11-2 - CASSPRRGGDTQYF TGTGCCAGCAGCCCCCGCCGGGGTGGGGATACGCAGTATTTT
- TRBJ1-1 TRBV21-1 - CASSKDDRPWAFF TGTGCCAGCAGCAAAGATGACAGACCCTGGGCTTTCTTT
- TRBJ2-3 TRBV7-2 TRBD2 CASSLIPASGNTDTQYF TGTGCCAGCAGCTTAATTCCGGCTAGCGGGAACACAGATACGCAGTATTTT
- TRBJ2-2 TRBV7-9 - CASSDRGGYAGELFF TGTGCCAGCAGCGATAGGGGGGGTTACGCCGGGGAGCTGTTTTTT
- TRBJ2-5 TRBV30 - CAWNAQETQYF TGTGCCTGGAACGCGCAAGAGACCCAGTACTTC
- TRBJ2-1 TRBV6-7 TRBD2 CASSNAGTSGYNEQFF TGTGCCAGCAGCAACGCCGGGACTAGCGGATACAATGAGCAGTTCTTC
- TRBJ1-2 TRBV28 - CASSPQGGTFYGYTF TGTGCCAGCAGTCCGCAGGGAGGCACCTTCTATGGCTACACCTTC
once TRBJ2-1 TRBV19 - CASSGRMIYNEQFF TGTGCCAGTTCGGGGAGAATGATCTACAATGAGCAGTTCTTC
- TRBJ1-1 TRBV7-3 - CASSSTGATGEAFF TGTGCCAGCAGTTCGACAGGAGCAACGGGAGAAGCTTTCTTT